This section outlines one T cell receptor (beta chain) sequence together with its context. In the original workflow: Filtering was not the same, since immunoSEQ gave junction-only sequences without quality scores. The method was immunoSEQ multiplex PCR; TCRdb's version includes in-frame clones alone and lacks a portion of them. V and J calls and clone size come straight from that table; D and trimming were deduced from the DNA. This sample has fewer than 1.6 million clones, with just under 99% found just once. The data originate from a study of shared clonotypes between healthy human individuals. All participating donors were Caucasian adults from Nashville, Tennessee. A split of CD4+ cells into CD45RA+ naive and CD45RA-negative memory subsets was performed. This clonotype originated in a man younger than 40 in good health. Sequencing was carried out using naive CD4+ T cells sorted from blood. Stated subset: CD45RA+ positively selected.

This CDR3 is CASSLLGGEQYF. In DNA, the CDR3 is TGTGCCAGCAGCTTACTAGGAGGCGAGCAGTACTTC. The chain has TRBV9 and TRBJ2-7; D may be TRBD2 (5 bases). This CDR3 region has 12 residues. Germline V gives CDR1 SGDLS, CDR2 YYNGEE. The V end was cut by 4 bases, the J end by 6 bases, with 11 bases between. Using reference TRBV9 and TRBJ2-7 for the parts outside the CDR3, the full variable domain is DSGVTQTPKHLITATGQRVTLRCSPRSGDLSVYWYQQSLDQGLQFLIQYYNGEERAKGNILERFSAQQFPDLHSELNLSSLELGDSALYFCASSLLGGEQYFGPGTRLTVT.